The source of this T cell receptor beta chain is a study of T cells in Graves' hyperthyroidism and ophthalmopathy. Study results and caveats: Most clonotypes expanded in thyroid above 0.001 were likewise present in blood.

V was clipped by 7 bases and J by 9 bases, with 21 bases between them. Germline assignment: CDR1 SQVTM and CDR2 ANQGSEA. The CDR3 covers 13 residues. Researchers barred patients who had uncontrolled infection, other autoimmune disease, pregnancy or lactation. Amplified TCR beta CDR3 regions derived from RNA transcripts. With the HTBI primer set, the TCR CDR3 went through a first round of RT-PCR. A single record per CDR3 protein comes from TCRdb applying MiXCR to the multiplex PCR reads. The table has about 570,000 distinct CDR3 sequences, approximately 44% seen once. To note about this clonotype: Its antigen is not identified.

The chain has TRBV29-1 and TRBJ1-2; a possible D gene is TRBD1 (6 bases). Sample: peripheral blood or thyroid tissue (not recorded which). This TCR was recovered from an adult woman with Graves' disease, either hyperthyroidism or ophthalmopathy (not recorded which). The CDR3 loop is CSGGETGPYSYTF. CDR3 nucleotides: TGCAGCGGGGGGGAGACAGGCCCCTACAGCTACACCTTC.